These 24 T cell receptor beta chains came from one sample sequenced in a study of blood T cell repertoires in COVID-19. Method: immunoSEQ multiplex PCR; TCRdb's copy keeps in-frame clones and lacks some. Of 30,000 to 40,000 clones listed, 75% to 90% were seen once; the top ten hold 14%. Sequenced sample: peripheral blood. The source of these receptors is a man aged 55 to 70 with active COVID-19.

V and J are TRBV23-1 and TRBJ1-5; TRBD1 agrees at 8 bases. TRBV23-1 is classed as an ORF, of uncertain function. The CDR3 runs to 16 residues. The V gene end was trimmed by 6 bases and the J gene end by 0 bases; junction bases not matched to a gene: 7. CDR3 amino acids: CASSPDRDYSNQPQHF. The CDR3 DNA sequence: TGCGCCAGCAGCCCGGACAGGGATTATAGCAATCAGCCCCAGCATTTT.

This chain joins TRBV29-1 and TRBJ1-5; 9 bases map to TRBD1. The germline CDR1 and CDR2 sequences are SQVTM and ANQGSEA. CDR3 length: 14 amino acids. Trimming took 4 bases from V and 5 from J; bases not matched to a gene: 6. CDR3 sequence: CSVGRGDRDQPQHF. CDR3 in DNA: TGCAGCGTTGGGAGGGGGGACAGGGATCAGCCCCAGCATTTT.

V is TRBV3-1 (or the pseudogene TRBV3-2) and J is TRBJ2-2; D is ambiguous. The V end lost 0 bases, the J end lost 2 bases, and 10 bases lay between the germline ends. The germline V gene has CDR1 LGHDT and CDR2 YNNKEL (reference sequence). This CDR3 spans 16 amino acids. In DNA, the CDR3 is TGTGCCAGCAGCCAAGAGGTCACAGCAAACACCGGGGAGCTGTTTTTT. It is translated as CASSQEVTANTGELFF.

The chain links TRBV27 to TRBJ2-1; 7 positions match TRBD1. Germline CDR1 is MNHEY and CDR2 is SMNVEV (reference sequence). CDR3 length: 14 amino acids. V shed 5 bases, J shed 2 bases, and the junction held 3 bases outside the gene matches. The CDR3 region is CASSETGPYNEQFF. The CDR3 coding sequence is TGTGCCAGCAGTGAGACAGGGCCCTACAATGAGCAGTTCTTC.

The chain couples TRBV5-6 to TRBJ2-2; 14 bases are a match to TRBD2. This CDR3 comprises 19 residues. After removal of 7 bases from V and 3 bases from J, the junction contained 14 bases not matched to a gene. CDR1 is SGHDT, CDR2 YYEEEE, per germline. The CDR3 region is CASRKGTSGSYFDTGELFF. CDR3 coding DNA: TGTGCCAGCCGAAAAGGGACTAGCGGGAGTTATTTTGACACCGGGGAGCTGTTTTTT.

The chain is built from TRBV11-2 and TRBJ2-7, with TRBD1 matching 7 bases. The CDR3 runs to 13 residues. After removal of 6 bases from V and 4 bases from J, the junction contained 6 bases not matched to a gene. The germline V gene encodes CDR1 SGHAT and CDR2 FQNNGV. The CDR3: CASRYKGQYEQYF. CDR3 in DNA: TGTGCCAGCAGATACAAGGGACAGTACGAGCAGTACTTC.

CDR3 amino acids: CSASSREVETQYF. In nucleotides, the CDR3 is TGCAGCGCCAGTAGTCGGGAGGTGGAGACCCAGTACTTC. The rearrangement links TRBV29-1 to TRBJ2-5; 7 nucleotides match TRBD2. CDR1 is SQVTM and CDR2 is ANQGSEA in the germline V gene. After removal of 7 bases from V and 5 bases from J, the junction contained 10 bases not matched to a gene. The CDR3 runs to 13 residues.

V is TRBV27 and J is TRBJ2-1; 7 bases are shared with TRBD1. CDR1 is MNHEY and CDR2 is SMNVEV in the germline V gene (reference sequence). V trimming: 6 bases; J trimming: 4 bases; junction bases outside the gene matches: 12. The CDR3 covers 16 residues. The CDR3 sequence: CASSRDPGQTYNEQFF. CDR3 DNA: TGTGCCAGCAGCCGGGACCCGGGACAGACGTACAATGAGCAGTTCTTC.

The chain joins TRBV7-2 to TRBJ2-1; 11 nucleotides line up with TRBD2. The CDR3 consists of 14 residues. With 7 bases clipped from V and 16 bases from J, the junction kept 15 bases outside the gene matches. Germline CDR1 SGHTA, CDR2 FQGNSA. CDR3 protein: CASTGGTSGPLSFF. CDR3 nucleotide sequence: TGTGCCAGCACCGGGGGGACTAGCGGCCCCCTGAGCTTCTTC.

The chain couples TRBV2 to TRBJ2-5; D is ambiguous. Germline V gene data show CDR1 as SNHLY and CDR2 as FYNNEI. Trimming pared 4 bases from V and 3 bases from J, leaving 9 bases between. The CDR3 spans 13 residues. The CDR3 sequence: CASSAVAEETQYF. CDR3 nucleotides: TGTGCCAGCAGTGCGGTCGCGGAAGAGACCCAGTACTTC.

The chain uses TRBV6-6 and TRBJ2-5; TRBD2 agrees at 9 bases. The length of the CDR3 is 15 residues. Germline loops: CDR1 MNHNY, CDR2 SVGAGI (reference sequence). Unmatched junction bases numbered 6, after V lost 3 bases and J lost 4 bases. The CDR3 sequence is CASSYRPSGIETQYF. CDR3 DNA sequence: TGTGCCAGCAGTTATCGACCTAGCGGGATAGAGACCCAGTACTTC.

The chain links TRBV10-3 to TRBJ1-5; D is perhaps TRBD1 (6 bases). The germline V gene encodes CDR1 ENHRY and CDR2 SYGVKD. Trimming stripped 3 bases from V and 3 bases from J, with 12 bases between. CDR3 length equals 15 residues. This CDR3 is CAISDHGQSNQPQHF. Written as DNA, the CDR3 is TGTGCCATCAGTGACCATGGACAGTCCAATCAGCCCCAGCATTTT.

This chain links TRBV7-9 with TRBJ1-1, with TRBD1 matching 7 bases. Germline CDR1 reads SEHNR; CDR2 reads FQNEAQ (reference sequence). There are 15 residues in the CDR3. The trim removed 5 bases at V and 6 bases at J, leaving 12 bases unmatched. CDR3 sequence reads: CASSRPRGQEAEAFF. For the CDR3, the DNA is TGTGCCAGCAGCCGTCCAAGGGGGCAGGAGGCTGAAGCTTTCTTT.

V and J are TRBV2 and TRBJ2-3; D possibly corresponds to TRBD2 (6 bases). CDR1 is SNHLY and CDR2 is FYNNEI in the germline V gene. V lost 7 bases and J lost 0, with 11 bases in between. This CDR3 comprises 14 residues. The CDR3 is CASMGTSSTDTQYF. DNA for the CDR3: TGTGCCAGCATGGGGACTTCGAGCACAGATACGCAGTATTTT.

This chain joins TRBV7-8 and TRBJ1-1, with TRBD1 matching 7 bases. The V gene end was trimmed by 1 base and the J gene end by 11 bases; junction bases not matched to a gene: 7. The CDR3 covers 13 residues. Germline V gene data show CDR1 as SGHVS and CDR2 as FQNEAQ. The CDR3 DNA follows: TGTGCCAGCAGCTTAGAGGGGGCCATATCGGCTTTCTTT. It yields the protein CASSLEGAISAFF.

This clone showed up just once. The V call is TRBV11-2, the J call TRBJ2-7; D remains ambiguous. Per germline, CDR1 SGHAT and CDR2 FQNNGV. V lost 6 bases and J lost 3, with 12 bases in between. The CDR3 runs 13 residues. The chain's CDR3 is CASSPLWSYEQYF. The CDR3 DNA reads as TGTGCCAGCAGTCCCCTCTGGAGCTACGAGCAGTACTTC.

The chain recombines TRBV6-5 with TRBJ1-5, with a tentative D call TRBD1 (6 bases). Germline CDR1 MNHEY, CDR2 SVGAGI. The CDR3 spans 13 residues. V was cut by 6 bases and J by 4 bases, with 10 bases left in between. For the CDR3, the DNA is TGTGCCAGCAGATTACAGGGAAATCAGCCCCAGCATTTT. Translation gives CASRLQGNQPQHF.

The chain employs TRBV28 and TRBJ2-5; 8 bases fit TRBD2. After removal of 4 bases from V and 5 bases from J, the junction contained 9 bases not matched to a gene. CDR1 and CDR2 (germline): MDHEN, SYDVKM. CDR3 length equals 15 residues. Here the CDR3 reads CASSSGGAGGETQYF. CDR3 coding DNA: TGTGCCAGCAGTTCCGGGGGGGCAGGTGGGGAGACCCAGTACTTC.

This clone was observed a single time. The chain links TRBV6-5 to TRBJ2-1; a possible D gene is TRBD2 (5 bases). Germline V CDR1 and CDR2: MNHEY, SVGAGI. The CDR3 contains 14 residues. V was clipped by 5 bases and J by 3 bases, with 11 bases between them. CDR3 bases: TGTGCCAGCAGTCCCCTCCGGGGCTACAATGAGCAGTTCTTC. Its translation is CASSPLRGYNEQFF.

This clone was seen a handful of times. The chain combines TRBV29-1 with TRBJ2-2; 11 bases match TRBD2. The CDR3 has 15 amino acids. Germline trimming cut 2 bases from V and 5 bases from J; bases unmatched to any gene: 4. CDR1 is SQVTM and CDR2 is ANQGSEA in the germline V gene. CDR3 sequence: CSVESTSGRTGELFF. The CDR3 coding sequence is TGCAGCGTTGAAAGTACTAGCGGGAGAACCGGGGAGCTGTTTTTT.

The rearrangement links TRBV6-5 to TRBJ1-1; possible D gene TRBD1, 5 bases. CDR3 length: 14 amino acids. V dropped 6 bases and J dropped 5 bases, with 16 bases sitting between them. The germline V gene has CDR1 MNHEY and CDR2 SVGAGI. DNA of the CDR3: TGTGCCAGCAGCCGAAAAGGGGTAGAGACTGAAGCTTTCTTT. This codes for CASSRKGVETEAFF.

The CDR3 is CASSPSGNEQFF. The CDR3 DNA is TGTGCCTCAAGCCCGTCAGGGAATGAGCAGTTCTTC. V usage is TRBV30 and J usage is TRBJ2-1, with a tentative D call TRBD1 (5 bases). The V and J ends lost 7 bases and 7 bases respectively, with 14 bases between them. CDR1 and CDR2 from the germline V gene are GTSNPN and SVGIG (reference sequence). The CDR3 has 12 residues.

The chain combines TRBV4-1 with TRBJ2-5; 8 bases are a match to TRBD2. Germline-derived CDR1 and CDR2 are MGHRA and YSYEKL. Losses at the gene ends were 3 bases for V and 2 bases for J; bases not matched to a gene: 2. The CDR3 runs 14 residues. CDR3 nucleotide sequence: TGCGCCAGCAGCCAGGTAGCGGGACAAGAGACCCAGTACTTC. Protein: CASSQVAGQETQYF.

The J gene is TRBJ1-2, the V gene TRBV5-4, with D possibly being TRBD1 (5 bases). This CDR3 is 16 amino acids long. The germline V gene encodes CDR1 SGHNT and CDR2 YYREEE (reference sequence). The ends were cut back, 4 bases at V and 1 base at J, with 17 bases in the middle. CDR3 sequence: CASSLRGGGVNYGYTF. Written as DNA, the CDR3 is TGTGCCAGCAGCCTCCGCGGCGGGGGGGTTAACTATGGCTACACCTTC.